This section outlines one T cell receptor beta chain sequence together with its context. One entry per CDR3 protein results from TCRdb running MiXCR on the PCR reads. The sample has more than 15,000 distinct CDR3 sequences, 46% seen once. The data derive from a study of CD4 and CD8 cells across lung adenocarcinoma regions. The CDR3 loop spans 16 amino acids. The V gene's germline CDR1 is MNHEY and CDR2 SMNVEV (reference sequence). This receptor was identified in a male donor with lung adenocarcinoma. The CD4 and CD8 labels of this study may be unreliable. J is TRBJ2-3 and V is TRBV27, with a tentative D call TRBD2 (6 bases). TRBJ2-7 matches the DNA end more closely, so the J call is doubtful. Material for sequencing was CD4+ T cells from the margin of a lung tumor. CDR3 sequence (DNA): TGTGCCAGCAGTTTAGCGGGGCTGTCCGCCAAAGATATGCAGTACTTC. It translates to CASSLAGLSAKDMQYF.